The 20 T cell receptor beta chains given below trace back to one sample, sequenced in a study of blood T cells in healthy people across ages. A second about 7 to 11 cycle PCR used barcoded and J-beta primers. MiXCR was run by TCRdb on the 5' RACE reads, yielding one entry per CDR3 protein. The sample lists fewer than 2,000,000 distinct CDR3 sequences; roughly a third were seen once. The sequenced sample consisted of blood. Receptor source: a woman in her 30s in good health.

The chain recombines TRBV4-2 with TRBJ1-1, with TRBD1 as a possible D gene (5 bases). This CDR3 has 15 amino acids. Germline CDR1 LGHNA, CDR2 YNFKEQ. Trimming shortened V by 3 bases and J by 1 base, and 12 bases separated the two germline ends. The CDR3 protein is CASSQFGTANTEAFF. The CDR3 DNA sequence: TGTGCCAGCAGCCAGTTCGGGACGGCGAACACTGAAGCTTTCTTT.

The chain couples TRBV7-9 to TRBJ1-2; no firm D call. Germline CDR1 reads SEHNR; CDR2 reads FQNEAQ (reference sequence). There are 14 residues in the CDR3. The ends were cut back, 6 bases at V and 4 bases at J, with 15 bases in the middle. This CDR3 reads CASSSGGLSYGYTF. CDR3 nucleotide sequence: TGTGCCAGCAGTTCCGGTGGGCTCAGCTATGGCTACACCTTC.

The rearrangement uses TRBV5-1 and TRBJ2-7, with D perhaps TRBD2 (5 bases). The CDR3 is 16 amino acids. V was clipped by 0 bases and J by 4 bases, with 17 bases between them. CDR1 and CDR2 (germline): SGHRS, YFSETQ. Here the CDR3 DNA reads TGCGCCAGCAGCTTGGGGGAGCGGCCTCGACATTACGAGCAGTACTTC. It translates to CASSLGERPRHYEQYF.

The chain recombines TRBV4-1 with TRBJ1-2; weak D call: TRBD1 (5 bases). Germline V gene sequence: CDR1 MGHRA, CDR2 YSYEKL. V was cut by 7 bases and J by 4 bases, with 22 bases left in between. This CDR3 has 16 residues. The CDR3 spells CASTPRVESWGYGYTF. The CDR3 DNA reads TGCGCCAGCACCCCCAGGGTCGAATCGTGGGGCTATGGCTACACCTTC.

This clonotype was detected a few times. This chain joins TRBV20-1 and TRBJ1-2; 8 bases are shared with TRBD1. V trimming: 0 bases; J trimming: 4 bases; junction bases outside the gene matches: 1. CDR1 and CDR2 from the germline V gene are DFQATT and SNEGSKA (reference sequence). CDR3 length equals 13 residues. The CDR3 DNA reads as TGCAGTGCTAGAGACGACAGGGGCTATGGCTACACCTTC. As protein: CSARDDRGYGYTF.

CDR3 sequence reads: CASSPEPTGEQYF. CDR3 DNA sequence: TGTGCCAGCAGCCCTGAGCCGACTGGGGAGCAGTACTTC. The J gene is TRBJ2-4, the V gene TRBV28, with TRBD2 as a possible D gene (5 bases). CDR1 and CDR2 from the germline V gene are MDHEN and SYDVKM. The CDR3 is made up of 13 amino acids. The V and J ends lost 6 bases and 13 bases respectively, with 19 bases between them.

This clonotype has more than one count but fewer than ten. The rearrangement joins TRBV3-1 to TRBJ1-5; unclear D gene. The CDR3 has 14 amino acids. Germline values: CDR1 LGHDT, CDR2 YNNKEL (reference sequence). The germline V and J ends were trimmed by 1 base and 0 bases, with 4 bases remaining between them. The CDR3 region is CASSQGNSNQPQHF. In DNA, the CDR3 is TGTGCCAGCAGCCAAGGTAATAGCAATCAGCCCCAGCATTTT.

The genes are TRBV4-2 and TRBJ2-1; 9 bases agree with TRBD2. With 0 bases clipped from V and 5 bases from J, the junction kept 2 bases outside the gene matches. CDR1 is LGHNA, CDR2 YNFKEQ, per germline. The CDR3 spans 15 residues. The CDR3 DNA reads TGTGCCAGCAGCCAAGATACTAGCGGGCACAATGAGCAGTTCTTC. Amino acid sequence: CASSQDTSGHNEQFF.

This clonotype occurred a few times. The CDR3 spells CSARLAYGYTF. In DNA form, the CDR3 reads TGCAGTGCTAGATTGGCTTATGGCTACACCTTC. This chain joins TRBV20-1 and TRBJ1-2; D is undetermined. Germline-derived CDR1 and CDR2 are DFQATT and SNEGSKA (reference sequence). The CDR3 contains 11 residues. Trimming removed 2 bases at V and 5 bases at J, with 6 bases between.

The chain is built from TRBV11-2 and TRBJ2-3; 10 nucleotides line up with TRBD2. J was trimmed by 1 base and V by 5 bases; bases with no gene match: 9. CDR3 length: 17 amino acids. The germline V gene has CDR1 SGHAT and CDR2 FQNNGV. In DNA, the CDR3 is TGTGCCAGCAGCCGCCTAACCGGGACTAGCGGCACAGATACGCAGTATTTT. It codes for CASSRLTGTSGTDTQYF.

V usage is TRBV6-6 and J usage is TRBJ1-1, with D unresolved. Trimming removed 6 bases at V and 1 base at J, with 9 bases between. The germline gives CDR1 MNHNY, CDR2 SVGAGI (reference sequence). This CDR3 has 13 residues. Here the CDR3 reads CASRPLPNTEAFF. The DNA for the CDR3 is TGTGCCAGCAGGCCCCTCCCGAACACTGAAGCTTTCTTT.

V gene TRBV9 combines with J gene TRBJ2-1; TRBD2 agrees at 9 bases. CDR1 and CDR2 from the germline V gene are SGDLS and YYNGEE. V lost 2 bases, J lost 5 bases, and 8 bases stayed unmatched. This CDR3 has 16 amino acids. The chain's CDR3 is CASSVVGGRVDNEQFF. The CDR3 DNA reads TGTGCCAGCAGCGTGGTCGGCGGGAGGGTCGACAATGAGCAGTTCTTC.

The chain has TRBV5-1 and TRBJ1-6; TRBD1 is a possible D gene (6 bases). The ends were cut back, 1 base at V and 8 bases at J, with 10 bases in the middle. The CDR3 is made up of 14 amino acids. Germline V CDR1 and CDR2: SGHRS, YFSETQ. The CDR3 nucleotides are TGCGCCAGCAGCTTGCAGGGGAGGGATTCACCCCTCCACTTT. Its translation is CASSLQGRDSPLHF. The complete variable domain, with remaining parts taken from reference TRBV5-1 and TRBJ1-6, reads KAGVTQTPRYLIKTRGQQVTLSCSPISGHRSVSWYQQTPGQGLQFLFEYFSETQRNKGNFPGRFSGRQFSNSRSEMNVSTLELGDSALYLCASSLQGRDSPLHFGNGTRLTVT.

This clonotype has a handful of counts. The chain links TRBV28 to TRBJ2-1, with TRBD2 matching over 13 bases. After removal of 4 bases from V and 13 bases from J, the junction contained 13 bases not matched to a gene. CDR1 is MDHEN, CDR2 SYDVKM, per germline. The CDR3 has 16 residues. The CDR3 coding sequence is TGTGCCAGCAGTTCGCCCGCTCGACTAGCGGGAGGCCCCCAGTTCTTC. It specifies CASSSPARLAGGPQFF.

The chain combines TRBV12-3 or TRBV12-4 with TRBJ1-1, with TRBD1 as a possible D gene (5 bases). The V end was cut by 3 bases, the J end by 8 bases, with 16 bases between. The CDR3 runs to 14 residues. CDR3 DNA sequence: TGTGCCAGCAGTTTTGCAGGGAGAGGTGGAGAAGCTTTCTTT. It is translated as CASSFAGRGGEAFF.

This clonotype came up a few times. The chain links TRBV11-2 to TRBJ1-1; D unresolved. Germline V gene sequence: CDR1 SGHAT, CDR2 FQNNGV. V was trimmed by 3 bases and J by 0 bases, leaving 11 bases between them. CDR3 length: 15 amino acids. This CDR3 is CASSFPVTLNTEAFF. CDR3 DNA sequence: TGTGCCAGCAGCTTTCCGGTCACCTTGAACACTGAAGCTTTCTTT.

This clonotype came up a few times. The genes are TRBV2 and TRBJ2-1; 9 bases are shared with TRBD1. With 3 bases clipped from V and 6 bases from J, the junction kept 15 bases outside the gene matches. CDR1 is SNHLY, CDR2 FYNNEI, per germline. This CDR3 spans 18 amino acids. The CDR3 DNA is TGTGCCAGCAGTGAGGTTACAGGGGGCGATCTCGGAACCAATGAGCAGTTCTTC. This codes for CASSEVTGGDLGTNEQFF.

Only one count was recorded for this clonotype. One end of the junction is discordant with germline, which a read error may explain. The chain carries TRBV20-1 and TRBJ1-5; D gene unclear. The CDR3 has 16 residues. Germline assignment: CDR1 DFQATT and CDR2 SNEGSKA (reference sequence). The DNA of the CDR3 is TGCGGTGCTAGAGATCGGCAGATGGGCGGTGGCCAGCCCCAGCATTTT. Protein product: CGARDRQMGGGQPQHF.

Details on this clonotype: A junction boundary mismatches the germline segment, possibly from a read error. The chain uses TRBV18 and TRBJ1-2; 7 positions agree with TRBD1. The V gene's germline CDR1 is KGHSH and CDR2 LQKENI. This CDR3 is built from 14 residues. The CDR3, as DNA: TGTGCCAGCTCGCCACTGGACAGGAGCTATGGCTACACCTTC. Translation gives CASSPLDRSYGYTF.

The CDR3 loop reads CSAPRGFKYYEQYF. The CDR3 region has the DNA TGCAGTGCTCCCCGGGGGTTCAAGTATTACGAGCAGTACTTC. The gene calls are TRBV20-1 and TRBJ2-7; TRBD2 is a possible D gene (6 bases). V lost 5 bases and J lost 4, with 18 bases in between. This CDR3 comprises 14 residues. Germline V lookup: CDR1 DFQATT, CDR2 SNEGSKA (reference sequence).